These 31 T cell receptor beta chains came from one sample sequenced in a study of naive and memory T cell subsets. Two oligonucleotides, mixed equimolar, formed the beta constant-region primer covering TRBC1 and TRBC2. Ligated cDNA was amplified by four rounds of PCR with nested alpha and beta constant-region primers and SP2. TCRdb processed the UMI-ligation and nested PCR reads anew with MiXCR; each CDR3 protein has one entry. The data show over 65,000 distinct CDR3 sequences, roughly 9.2% seen once. The specimen was naive CD8+ T cells from blood. Receptors originate from a human donor in good health.

This clonotype has only a few counts. The genes are TRBV7-9 and TRBJ2-1, with D tentatively TRBD2 (6 bases). CDR1 is SEHNR, CDR2 FQNEAQ, per germline (reference sequence). The CDR3 loop spans 17 amino acids. The V end was cut by 5 bases, the J end by 9 bases, with 26 bases between. CDR3 residues: CASSLVSGSLVGGEQFF. The CDR3 DNA reads TGTGCCAGCAGCCTCGTTTCGGGATCTTTAGTGGGGGGTGAGCAGTTCTTC.

This clonotype was recorded many times. This chain joins TRBV5-4 and TRBJ2-1, with TRBD2 matching 8 bases. J gave up 7 bases and V 2 bases, and 8 bases lay outside the gene matches. CDR1 and CDR2 from the germline V gene are SGHNT and YYREEE (reference sequence). This CDR3 has 15 residues. CDR3: CASSLKRELVNEQFF. The CDR3 DNA sequence: TGTGCCAGCAGCTTAAAGCGGGAGTTGGTGAATGAGCAGTTCTTC.

The table lists this clonotype with many counts. The chain combines TRBV12-3 or TRBV12-4 with TRBJ1-5, with a possible D match to TRBD1 (5 bases). The CDR3 covers 15 residues. V was cut by 5 bases and J by 1 base, with 12 bases left in between. CDR3 protein: CASSARDRSNQPQHF. CDR3 in DNA: TGTGCCAGCAGTGCCAGGGATCGGAGCAATCAGCCCCAGCATTTT.

This clonotype was counted between two and nine times. The chain combines TRBV5-6 with TRBJ2-7, with D perhaps matching TRBD1 (6 bases). The germline V gene has CDR1 SGHDT and CDR2 YYEEEE. Deletions cut 0 bases from V and 3 bases from J, with 13 bases between. CDR3 length equals 15 residues. CDR3 sequence reads: CASSLAGTPIYEQYF. As DNA, the CDR3 is TGTGCCAGCAGCTTGGCCGGGACACCGATCTACGAGCAGTACTTC.

The chain uses TRBV5-6 and TRBJ1-2; tentatively, D is TRBD1 (5 bases). V was trimmed by 0 bases and J by 0 bases, leaving 12 bases between them. CDR1 is SGHDT, CDR2 YYEEEE, per germline. This CDR3 is 16 amino acids long. For the CDR3, the DNA is TGTGCCAGCAGCTTGGAACTACTACAGGCTAACTATGGCTACACCTTC. Amino acids: CASSLELLQANYGYTF. Based on the CDR3 plus reference TRBV5-6 and TRBJ1-2, the full variable domain is DAGVTQSPTHLIKTRGQQVTLRCSPKSGHDTVSWYQQALGQGPQFIFQYYEEEERQRGNFPDRFSGHQFPNYSSELNVNALLLGDSALYLCASSLELLQANYGYTFGSGTRLTVV.

J is TRBJ2-3 and V is TRBV7-8; D uncertain. Trimming removed 1 base from V and 5 bases from J, with 16 bases in between. CDR3 length: 16 amino acids. In germline, CDR1 is SGHVS, CDR2 FQNEAQ. The CDR3 nucleotides read TGTGCCAGCAGCTTAGTTCTGGCTAGTGGGGAAGATACGCAGTATTTT. This encodes CASSLVLASGEDTQYF.

This clonotype showed up many times. The chain uses TRBV10-3 and TRBJ2-3; D unresolved. This CDR3 contains 13 residues. V was pared by 8 bases and J by 2 bases, with 11 bases between. The germline V gene encodes CDR1 ENHRY and CDR2 SYGVKD. Here the CDR3 reads CAIAQVSTDTQYF. In DNA form, the CDR3 reads TGTGCCATCGCGCAGGTCTCCACAGATACGCAGTATTTT.

The chain couples TRBV20-1 to TRBJ1-3; D is ambiguous. CDR1 DFQATT and CDR2 SNEGSKA come from the germline V gene (reference sequence). Trimming removed 0 bases from V and 2 bases from J, with 14 bases in between. The CDR3 runs 16 residues. The CDR3 reads CSARDPTYGPGNTIYF. The CDR3 DNA reads as TGCAGTGCTAGAGATCCTACCTATGGCCCTGGAAACACCATATATTTT.

This clonotype was recorded at least ten times. The chain has TRBV4-1 and TRBJ2-5; 10 nucleotides agree with TRBD2. Germline assignment: CDR1 MGHRA and CDR2 YSYEKL. The CDR3 runs to 17 residues. V shed 2 bases, J shed 0 bases, and the junction held 6 bases outside the gene matches. The CDR3 coding sequence is TGCGCCAGCAGCCAACCTACTAGCGGGACGTACCAAGAGACCCAGTACTTC. Its protein is CASSQPTSGTYQETQYF.

V gene TRBV2 combines with J gene TRBJ2-3, with D perhaps TRBD1 (6 bases). Deletions cut 8 bases from V and 2 bases from J, with 8 bases between. From germline, CDR1 is SNHLY and CDR2 FYNNEI. This CDR3 has 12 amino acids. The CDR3: CASGQITDTQYF. CDR3 in DNA: TGTGCCAGCGGACAGATCACAGATACGCAGTATTTT.

This clonotype was counted between two and nine times. The chain couples TRBV12-3 or TRBV12-4 to TRBJ2-7; unclear D gene. CDR3 length equals 12 residues. V was shortened by 3 bases and J by 3 bases, with 6 bases between the two germline ends. This CDR3 is CASSFKSYEQYF. As DNA, the CDR3 is TGTGCCAGCAGTTTTAAGAGCTACGAGCAGTACTTC.

The chain is built from TRBV7-8 and TRBJ1-5; D may be TRBD1 (5 bases). V was shortened by 4 bases and J by 4 bases, with 14 bases between the two germline ends. The length of the CDR3 is 15 residues. Germline CDR1 SGHVS, CDR2 FQNEAQ. CDR3 nucleotides: TGTGCCAGCAGCTCCGGGACGTCACCTAATCAGCCCCAGCATTTT. Its protein is CASSSGTSPNQPQHF.

This clonotype was observed at least ten times. V usage is TRBV28 and J usage is TRBJ2-1; D remains ambiguous. CDR1 MDHEN and CDR2 SYDVKM come from the germline V gene. CDR3 length equals 15 residues. Trimming left V 2 bases short and J 9 bases short, with 17 bases between. The CDR3 loop reads CASSLRYLPRGEQFF. The CDR3 DNA sequence: TGTGCCAGCAGTTTACGATACCTCCCCCGAGGTGAGCAGTTCTTC.

This clonotype occurred a few times. V usage is TRBV7-9 and J usage is TRBJ2-4; 9 bases agree with TRBD2. The CDR3 length is 15 residues. V lost 5 bases, J lost 6 bases, and 8 bases stayed unmatched. CDR1 and CDR2 from the germline V gene are SEHNR and FQNEAQ (reference sequence). CDR3 loop: CASSPGTSPRNIQYF. The CDR3 region has the DNA TGTGCCAGCAGCCCAGGGACTAGCCCCAGAAACATTCAGTACTTC.

The chain uses TRBV7-9 and TRBJ2-2; D is unclear. Between the trimmed V and J ends, which lost 0 bases and 6 bases, there was a span of 5 bases. The CDR3 sequence is 13 residues long. Germline V lookup: CDR1 SEHNR, CDR2 FQNEAQ (reference sequence). The DNA of the CDR3 is TGTGCCAGCAGCTTAGCCGGGCCCGGGGAGCTGTTTTTT. Translation gives CASSLAGPGELFF.

This clonotype was picked up a small number of times. The V gene is TRBV20-1, the J gene TRBJ2-3; tentative D call: TRBD2 (6 bases). This CDR3 is 14 amino acids long. The V and J ends lost 2 bases and 6 bases respectively, with 15 bases between them. Germline CDR1 DFQATT, CDR2 SNEGSKA (reference sequence). Here the CDR3 reads CSARPGTQADTQYF. In DNA, the CDR3 is TGCAGTGCTAGACCCGGGACTCAGGCCGATACGCAGTATTTT.

The sample holds many counts of this clonotype. The chain has TRBV20-1 and TRBJ1-3; no clear D gene. CDR3 size: 14 residues. The ends were cut back, 1 base at V and 0 bases at J, with 7 bases in the middle. Germline V CDR1 and CDR2: DFQATT, SNEGSKA (reference sequence). CDR3 in DNA: TGCAGTGCTAGAGGGACGGACTCTGGAAACACCATATATTTT. Its protein is CSARGTDSGNTIYF.

This clonotype was detected a few times. The chain combines TRBV28 with TRBJ2-2, with D uncertain. CDR1 is MDHEN, CDR2 SYDVKM, per germline. V lost 5 bases to trimming and J lost 9 bases, with 7 bases between them. The CDR3 length is 11 residues. In DNA, the CDR3 is TGTGCCAGCAGTGCCGGAAGGGAGCTGTTTTTT. Translated: CASSAGRELFF.

This sequence joins TRBV6-1 and TRBJ2-1; 7 nucleotides agree with TRBD2. Looked up from germline, CDR1 is MNHNS and CDR2 is SASEGT. The V segment lost 6 bases and the J segment 9 bases; nucleotides outside the gene matches: 14. The CDR3 loop spans 15 amino acids. The DNA for the CDR3 is TGTGCCAGCAGCGAACGACTAGCCGTGAACGTTGAGCAGTTCTTC. This sequence encodes CASSERLAVNVEQFF.

This clonotype was counted at least ten times. The chain carries TRBV12-3 or TRBV12-4 and TRBJ2-1, with D unclear. The CDR3 totals 12 residues. Deletions cut 6 bases from V and 5 bases from J, with 8 bases between. CDR3 nucleotide sequence: TGTGCCAGCAGCCCCTCGGACAATGAGCAGTTCTTC. Translation: CASSPSDNEQFF.

The J gene is TRBJ2-5, the V gene TRBV10-3; no reliable D call. Trimming removed 7 bases at V and 1 base at J, with 10 bases between. The germline V gene has CDR1 ENHRY and CDR2 SYGVKD. CDR3 length equals 13 residues. CDR3 protein: CAIKEDIQETQYF. The DNA for the CDR3 is TGTGCCATCAAGGAAGACATCCAAGAGACCCAGTACTTC.

This clonotype was found a few times. The rearrangement joins TRBV6-6 to TRBJ2-3; 10 bases line up with TRBD2. V was pared by 2 bases and J by 6 bases, with 2 bases of the junction left unmatched. The CDR3 totals 14 residues. Germline CDR1 reads MNHNY; CDR2 reads SVGAGI (reference sequence). CDR3 sequence reads: CASSYASGSDTQYF. In DNA form, the CDR3 reads TGTGCCAGCAGTTACGCTAGCGGGAGTGATACGCAGTATTTT.

This clonotype showed up many times. V is TRBV12-3 or TRBV12-4 and J is TRBJ2-1; D is ambiguous. The CDR3 runs 15 residues. The V end lost 7 bases, the J end lost 2 bases, and 15 bases lay between the germline ends. CDR3 bases: TGTGCCAGCACCGGTGGCACTGGTCCCTACAATGAGCAGTTCTTC. Its protein product is CASTGGTGPYNEQFF.

This clonotype has a count of ten or more. This chain links TRBV14 with TRBJ2-7; D ambiguous. The germline V gene has CDR1 SGHDN and CDR2 FVKESK. The CDR3 has 12 residues. The V and J ends lost 0 bases and 5 bases respectively, with 5 bases between them. The CDR3 sequence is CASSQDYHEQYF. The CDR3 nucleotides are TGTGCCAGCAGCCAAGATTACCACGAGCAGTACTTC.

This chain joins TRBV7-9 and TRBJ2-6; no definite D call. Germline values: CDR1 SEHNR, CDR2 FQNEAQ (reference sequence). CDR3 size: 21 residues. The V gene lost 7 bases and the J gene lost 4 bases, with 32 bases spanning the gap. The CDR3 sequence is CASTSIGSEGKQYGGANVLTF. The DNA of the CDR3 is TGTGCCAGCACCTCGATCGGATCCGAAGGGAAGCAGTATGGGGGGGCCAACGTCCTGACTTTC.

The chain combines TRBV14 with TRBJ2-1; no clear D. The CDR3 length is 15 residues. V was shortened by 1 base and J by 4 bases, with 11 bases between the two germline ends. Germline CDR1 SGHDN, CDR2 FVKESK. The CDR3: CASSQAIVDYNEQFF. CDR3 coding DNA: TGTGCCAGCAGCCAAGCGATCGTCGATTACAATGAGCAGTTCTTC.

This clonotype was counted ten times or more. The chain recombines TRBV12-3 or TRBV12-4 with TRBJ2-1, with TRBD2 identical over 7 bases. The CDR3 length is 14 residues. J gave up 7 bases and V 3 bases, and 6 bases lay outside the gene matches. CDR3 sequence: CASSLTPGGNEQFF. CDR3 nucleotide sequence: TGTGCCAGCAGTTTGACGCCCGGGGGGAATGAGCAGTTCTTC.

The rearrangement joins TRBV11-1 to TRBJ1-5; the D gene is possibly TRBD1 (6 bases). The V end was cut by 5 bases, the J end by 0 bases, with 14 bases between. Germline loops: CDR1 SGHAT, CDR2 FQDESV (reference sequence). The CDR3 is 16 amino acids. The CDR3 region is CASSVGGGASNQPQHF. The DNA of the CDR3 is TGTGCCAGCAGCGTTGGGGGGGGGGCTAGCAATCAGCCCCAGCATTTT.

This clonotype has a count of ten or more. The V gene is TRBV10-3, the J gene TRBJ2-5; D uncertain. Germline loops: CDR1 ENHRY, CDR2 SYGVKD. The germline V and J ends were trimmed by 3 bases and 0 bases, with 5 bases remaining between them. This CDR3 has 13 amino acids. The CDR3 here is CAISEGNQETQYF. The CDR3 region has the DNA TGTGCCATCAGTGAAGGTAACCAAGAGACCCAGTACTTC.

V is TRBV27 and J is TRBJ2-1; D is unclear. The CDR3 has 15 residues. The germline gives CDR1 MNHEY, CDR2 SMNVEV (reference sequence). V was cut by 3 bases and J by 6 bases, with 15 bases left in between. The CDR3 loop reads CASSFGLRVFNEQFF. CDR3 coding DNA: TGTGCCAGCAGTTTTGGGCTGCGAGTCTTCAATGAGCAGTTCTTC.

This clonotype was recorded a few times. This rearrangement joins TRBV5-6 to TRBJ2-1; D may match TRBD1 or TRBD2 (5 bases each). Per germline, CDR1 SGHDT and CDR2 YYEEEE. V was cut by 4 bases and J by 9 bases, with 14 bases left in between. CDR3 length: 13 amino acids. This CDR3 is CASSPGTAAEQFF. CDR3 DNA: TGTGCCAGCAGCCCCGGGACCGCAGCTGAGCAGTTCTTC.